This TCR beta chain emerged from a study of T-cell reconstitution after alpha-beta-depleted transplantation in children. Study-level results: One year post-transplant, T-cell counts and diversity were largely derived from T cells produced anew.

This clonotype was seen many times. What it recognizes is unknown. The TCRbeta library was prepared with unique molecular identifiers. One entry per CDR3 protein, called by TCRdb with MiXCR from the PCR reads. The table has hundreds of thousands of distinct CDR3 sequences, roughly 15% seen once. The CDR3 length is 18 residues. With 6 bases clipped from V and 2 bases from J, the junction kept 12 bases outside the gene matches. From germline, CDR1 is MNHEY and CDR2 SMNVEV (reference sequence). This chain joins TRBV27 and TRBJ2-5, with TRBD2 matching 13 bases. This sequence originates from a male patient aged 10 to 17 who had a stem cell transplant for acute lymphoblastic leukemia, so the T cells may come from the graft donor. Sequenced here: PBMCs, mostly from graft donor cells, sampled 360 days after TCRalphabeta/CD19-depleted stem cell transplant. CDR3: CASRPVWTSGSSQETQYF. CDR3 sequence (DNA): TGTGCCAGCAGACCAGTTTGGACTAGCGGGAGCTCTCAAGAGACCCAGTACTTC.